The 30 T cell receptor beta chains below were found in one sample sequenced in a study of STAT3 mutations in large granular lymphocyte leukemia. Study-level results: At least one immunodominant TCR beta clonotype appeared in every T-cell large granular lymphocyte leukemia patient.

Data came from immunoSEQ multiplex PCR; TCRdb stores just in-frame clones and leaves some out. The sample yields over 10,000 clones, about 70% seen once. These TCRs are of unknown antigen specificity. Sequencing used peripheral blood mononuclear cells. These receptor sequences come from a man aged 60-69 years with T-cell large granular lymphocyte leukemia. Some clones in this sample may be carry-over from other donors' samples.

The CDR3 coding sequence is TGTGCCAGCAGTCCCGAAGGGGGGAACACTGAAGCTTTCTTT. This codes for CASSPEGGNTEAFF. This sequence joins TRBV27 and TRBJ1-1; D is perhaps TRBD1 (6 bases). Germline V gene data show CDR1 as MNHEY and CDR2 as SMNVEV (reference sequence). This CDR3 is built from 14 residues. Trimming cost V 5 bases and J 1 base, with 11 bases left between them.

The rearrangement joins TRBV9 to TRBJ2-2, with TRBD2 matching over 7 bases. The V gene's germline CDR1 is SGDLS and CDR2 YYNGEE. Losses at the gene ends were 0 bases for V and 6 bases for J; bases not matched to a gene: 5. This CDR3 comprises 15 residues. The CDR3 nucleotides read TGTGCCAGCAGCGTAGGGGACTACTACCCCGGGGAGCTGTTTTTT. This sequence encodes CASSVGDYYPGELFF. The whole variable domain, filled in from reference TRBV9 and TRBJ2-2, reads DSGVTQTPKHLITATGQRVTLRCSPRSGDLSVYWYQQSLDQGLQFLIQYYNGEERAKGNILERFSAQQFPDLHSELNLSSLELGDSALYFCASSVGDYYPGELFFGEGSRLTVL.

The V call is TRBV5-1, the J call TRBJ2-7; the match to TRBD2 covers 7 bases. With 4 bases clipped from V and 5 bases from J, the junction kept 6 bases outside the gene matches. The CDR3 extends over 13 amino acids. Germline CDR1 reads SGHRS; CDR2 reads YFSETQ. CDR3 amino acids: CASSTGTTHEQYF. CDR3 in DNA: TGCGCCAGCAGCACCGGGACTACGCACGAGCAGTACTTC.

V is TRBV29-1 and J is TRBJ1-2; D is possibly TRBD1 (5 bases). The germline V gene has CDR1 SQVTM and CDR2 ANQGSEA. This CDR3 spans 12 amino acids. V was trimmed by 5 bases and J by 7 bases, leaving 14 bases between them. The CDR3 here is CSVSHPGRGYTF. Written as DNA, the CDR3 is TGCAGCGTTTCTCACCCGGGGCGTGGCTACACCTTC.

The V and J genes are TRBV18 and TRBJ2-7, with 12 bases lining up with TRBD2. The germline gives CDR1 KGHSH, CDR2 LQKENI. CDR3 length: 18 amino acids. The trim removed 2 bases at V and 4 bases at J, leaving 12 bases unmatched. Here the CDR3 reads CASSPAMTSGSQWYEQYF. As DNA, the CDR3 is TGTGCCAGCTCACCAGCTATGACTAGCGGGAGTCAGTGGTACGAGCAGTACTTC.

The chain has TRBV4-1 and TRBJ2-3, with TRBD2 matching 12 bases. The germline CDR1 and CDR2 sequences are MGHRA and YSYEKL. There are 17 residues in the CDR3. The V gene end was trimmed by 0 bases and the J gene end by 5 bases; junction bases not matched to a gene: 6. The CDR3 reads CASSQDSQGLAGDTQYF. As DNA, the CDR3 is TGCGCCAGCAGCCAAGATAGTCAGGGACTAGCGGGAGATACGCAGTATTTT.

This clone was found once. The J gene is TRBJ2-7, the V gene TRBV30, with D possibly matching TRBD1 (6 bases). There are 14 residues in the CDR3. Germline V lookup: CDR1 GTSNPN, CDR2 SVGIG (reference sequence). Trimming removed 4 bases from V and 3 bases from J, with 16 bases in between. Here the CDR3 DNA reads TGTGCCTGGACCTACTTCCAGGGGAACTACGAGCAGTACTTC. Translation: CAWTYFQGNYEQYF.

This chain uses TRBV7-8 with TRBJ2-3, with D unresolved. The V end lost 5 bases, the J end lost 1 base, and 13 bases lay between the germline ends. This CDR3 is 15 amino acids long. Germline-derived CDR1 and CDR2 are SGHVS and FQNEAQ. The CDR3 coding sequence is TGTGCCAGCAGCCGCCTAAGGACCCGCACAGATACGCAGTATTTT. This encodes CASSRLRTRTDTQYF.

V is TRBV27 and J is TRBJ2-7; 14 nucleotides line up with TRBD2. V lost 5 bases, J lost 2 bases, and 14 bases stayed unmatched. The CDR3 has 19 amino acids. Germline V CDR1 and CDR2: MNHEY, SMNVEV (reference sequence). The chain's CDR3 is CASSIKRGLAGDLTYEQYF. In DNA, the CDR3 is TGTGCCAGCAGTATCAAAAGGGGACTAGCGGGAGATTTGACCTACGAGCAGTACTTC.

Here the CDR3 DNA reads TGTGCCAGCAGTTTACAATCCGCCGCGGCGGAGCAGTACTTC. The encoded protein is CASSLQSAAAEQYF. The chain is built from TRBV27 and TRBJ2-7; the D is unclear. With 2 bases removed from V and 7 bases from J, the gap between germline ends came to 15 bases. CDR1 MNHEY and CDR2 SMNVEV come from the germline V gene (reference sequence). The CDR3 covers 14 residues.

This clone was found a few times. The J gene is TRBJ2-1, the V gene TRBV27; D remains unclear. The CDR3 is 12 amino acids. V lost 3 bases, J lost 5 bases, and 5 bases lay in between. Germline V gene lookup returns CDR1 MNHEY and CDR2 SMNVEV (reference sequence). The CDR3 loop is CASSFPNNEQFF. The CDR3 bases are TGTGCCAGCAGTTTCCCTAACAATGAGCAGTTCTTC.

The genes are TRBV5-4 and TRBJ2-1; weak D call: TRBD1 (6 bases). Trimming stripped 0 bases from V and 2 bases from J, with 9 bases between. CDR3 length: 15 amino acids. Germline lookup yields CDR1 SGHNT and CDR2 YYREEE (reference sequence). The CDR3 nucleotides read TGTGCCAGCAGCTTGGACAGGGTGGCCTACAATGAGCAGTTCTTC. Amino acid sequence: CASSLDRVAYNEQFF.

The CDR3 is CASSQPGSKQQYF. DNA of the CDR3: TGTGCCAGCAGCCAACCCGGCTCTAAACAGCAGTACTTC. The V and J genes are TRBV14 and TRBJ2-7; D unresolved. CDR3 length: 13 residues. Germline V gene data show CDR1 as SGHDN and CDR2 as FVKESK. Trimming removed 2 bases at V and 8 bases at J, with 13 bases between.

This sequence joins TRBV11-3 and TRBJ1-1, with TRBD1 matching 8 bases. CDR1 is SGHNT, CDR2 YENEEA, per germline. The J segment lost 12 bases and the V segment lost 3 bases, leaving 6 bases of the junction unmatched. The CDR3 has 12 amino acids. The CDR3 sequence: CASSFGQGPSFF. DNA for the CDR3: TGTGCCAGCAGCTTTGGACAGGGTCCATCTTTCTTT.

The chain joins TRBV15 to TRBJ2-5, with D perhaps given as TRBD1 or TRBD2 (5 bases each). Trimming left V 3 bases short and J 5 bases short, with 16 bases between. The CDR3 runs to 15 residues. Germline values: CDR1 LNHNV, CDR2 YYDKDF (reference sequence). This CDR3 reads CATSRGPGATETQYF. The DNA of the CDR3 is TGTGCCACCAGCAGGGGCCCCGGGGCGACGGAGACCCAGTACTTC.

By share, this clone counts as medium-sized. The rearrangement joins TRBV28 to TRBJ2-2; D ambiguous. This CDR3 is 13 amino acids long. From germline, CDR1 is MDHEN and CDR2 SYDVKM. V lost 6 bases and J lost 1, with 6 bases in between. In DNA, the CDR3 is TGTGCCAGCAGGGATAAGAACACCGGGGAGCTGTTTTTT. Translated: CASRDKNTGELFF.

This chain links TRBV5-6 with TRBJ1-2, with a tentative D call TRBD1 (5 bases). Trimming took 6 bases from V and 0 from J, leaving 21 bases between them. The CDR3 totals 17 residues. Germline V lookup: CDR1 SGHDT, CDR2 YYEEEE. CDR3 sequence: CASTFLGARGANYGYTF. The CDR3 DNA sequence: TGTGCCAGCACCTTTTTAGGCGCCCGGGGGGCTAACTATGGCTACACCTTC.

This clone has a handful of counts. This chain links TRBV27 with TRBJ1-2; no firm D call. V was cut by 5 bases and J by 9 bases, with 13 bases left in between. This CDR3 is 12 amino acids long. The germline gives CDR1 MNHEY, CDR2 SMNVEV (reference sequence). CDR3 amino acids: CASSRRGARYTF. DNA for the CDR3: TGTGCCAGCAGTCGTCGCGGTGCCCGCTACACCTTC.

V and J are TRBV5-4 and TRBJ2-5; no clear D. The CDR3 contains 12 residues. Looked up from germline, CDR1 is SGHNT and CDR2 is YYREEE (reference sequence). V gave up 0 bases and J gave up 2 bases, with 2 bases separating them. The CDR3 nucleotides are TGTGCCAGCAGCTTGGCTCAAGAGACCCAGTACTTC. Amino acids: CASSLAQETQYF.

The chain joins TRBV11-2 to TRBJ2-7; 11 bases are shared with TRBD2. V was clipped by 2 bases and J by 4 bases; unmatched bases: 4. This CDR3 is built from 15 residues. Germline CDR1 is SGHAT and CDR2 is FQNNGV. The CDR3 here is CASSLLAGGVYEQYF. Here the CDR3 DNA reads TGTGCCAGCAGCTTATTAGCGGGAGGGGTTTACGAGCAGTACTTC.

The V and J genes are TRBV30 and TRBJ1-5; D gene uncertain. CDR3 length: 12 amino acids. Germline V gene data show CDR1 as GTSNPN and CDR2 as SVGIG (reference sequence). V was trimmed by 1 base and J by 5 bases, leaving 6 bases between them. CDR3 DNA: TGTGCCTGGAGTGCTGGGGATCAGCCCCAGCATTTT. This gives the protein CAWSAGDQPQHF.

The chain employs TRBV19 and TRBJ1-2; D perhaps matches TRBD1 (6 bases). Germline-derived CDR1 and CDR2 are LNHDA and SQIVND (reference sequence). V gave up 3 bases and J gave up 1 base, with 15 bases separating them. There are 16 residues in the CDR3. The CDR3 spells CASSIPDDRNNYGYTF. The CDR3 DNA is TGTGCCAGTAGTATTCCCGACGACAGGAATAACTATGGCTACACCTTC.

This chain joins TRBV30 and TRBJ2-7; the match to TRBD1 covers 9 bases. This CDR3 has 11 residues. V was clipped by 3 bases and J by 9 bases; unmatched bases: 3. The germline CDR1 and CDR2 sequences are GTSNPN and SVGIG (reference sequence). The chain's CDR3 is CAWSTGGVQYF. The DNA for the CDR3 is TGTGCCTGGAGCACAGGGGGCGTGCAGTACTTC.

This chain links TRBV7-9 with TRBJ2-7; possibly TRBD1 or TRBD2 for D (7 bases each). The CDR3 loop spans 16 amino acids. The V end lost 1 base, the J end lost 1 base, and 14 bases lay between the germline ends. Germline lookup yields CDR1 SEHNR and CDR2 FQNEAQ (reference sequence). Here the CDR3 reads CASSLGGRGGSYEQYF. CDR3 sequence (DNA): TGTGCCAGCAGCTTAGGAGGCAGGGGGGGTTCCTACGAGCAGTACTTC.

This clone was found once. The chain links TRBV28 to TRBJ2-7; TRBD1 is a possible D gene (6 bases). Germline CDR1 reads MDHEN; CDR2 reads SYDVKM. V was trimmed by 6 bases and J by 0 bases, leaving 15 bases between them. The CDR3 consists of 15 residues. The CDR3 here is CASSNRELRSYEQYF. The CDR3 bases are TGTGCCAGCAGCAACAGGGAACTACGCTCCTACGAGCAGTACTTC.

The CDR3 region is CASSPRQGLGEKLFF. CDR3 nucleotides: TGTGCCAGCAGTCCCCGACAGGGGTTAGGGGAAAAACTGTTTTTT. The chain carries TRBV27 and TRBJ1-4; 8 nucleotides match TRBD1. Germline lookup yields CDR1 MNHEY and CDR2 SMNVEV (reference sequence). CDR3 length: 15 amino acids. V shed 5 bases, J shed 8 bases, and the junction held 10 bases outside the gene matches.

The rearrangement links TRBV10-2 to TRBJ1-4; possibly TRBD1 for D (6 bases). Germline V CDR1 and CDR2: WSHSY, SAAADI. Trimming pared 4 bases from V and 6 bases from J, leaving 12 bases between. This CDR3 spans 14 amino acids. The CDR3 bases are TGCGCCAGCAGTGCAGGGGATCTAGATGAAAAACTGTTTTTT. Its protein is CASSAGDLDEKLFF.

The chain recombines TRBV25-1 with TRBJ1-4; 7 bases agree with TRBD1. With V trimmed by 4 bases and J by 4 bases, 6 bases remained unmatched. CDR1 MGHDK and CDR2 SYGVNS come from the germline V gene. The length of the CDR3 is 15 residues. As DNA, the CDR3 is TGTGCCAGCAGTGGGCGGGGACAGCGTAATGAAAAACTGTTTTTT. Translating gives CASSGRGQRNEKLFF.

This clone has just a few counts. The V gene is TRBV2, the J gene TRBJ1-1; tentatively, D is TRBD1 (6 bases). The CDR3 runs to 13 residues. Trimming pared 3 bases from V and 7 bases from J, leaving 12 bases between. Germline loops: CDR1 SNHLY, CDR2 FYNNEI. CDR3 coding DNA: TGTGCCAGCAGTGATGGCCAGGGGATTGAAGCTTTCTTT. Translation: CASSDGQGIEAFF. Supplemented by reference TRBV2 and TRBJ1-1, the full variable domain reads EPEVTQTPSHQVTQMGQEVILRCVPISNHLYFYWYRQILGQKVEFLVSFYNNEISEKSEIFDDQFSVERPDGSNFTLKIRSTKLEDSAMYFCASSDGQGIEAFFGQGTRLTVV.

The chain has TRBV15 and TRBJ2-7, with D possibly matching TRBD1 (5 bases). The germline V gene encodes CDR1 LNHNV and CDR2 YYDKDF (reference sequence). The CDR3 totals 18 residues. V was cut by 0 bases and J by 2 bases, with 20 bases left in between. CDR3 loop: CATSRDFYSQGGPYEQYF. In DNA, the CDR3 is TGTGCCACCAGCAGAGATTTCTACTCGCAGGGTGGACCCTACGAGCAGTACTTC.